This T cell receptor beta chain was found in a study of blood T cell repertoires in COVID-19. The length of the CDR3 is 14 residues. Germline V lookup: CDR1 MGHRA, CDR2 YSYEKL. Measured with immunoSEQ multiplex PCR; TCRdb has only the in-frame clones, and not every one. Seen here are some 240,000 clones, around 80% observed once, and the top ten hold 10% to 15%. This clone was detected only a few times. One end of the junction is discordant with germline, which a read error may explain. This TCR came from a human donor in a cohort sampled during active COVID-19. Material: peripheral blood. The chain couples TRBV4-1 to TRBJ2-7; 8 bases line up with TRBD2. The CDR3: CARSHPGGAGEQYF. CDR3 in DNA: TGCGCCCGCAGCCACCCGGGGGGGGCGGGGGAGCAGTACTTC.